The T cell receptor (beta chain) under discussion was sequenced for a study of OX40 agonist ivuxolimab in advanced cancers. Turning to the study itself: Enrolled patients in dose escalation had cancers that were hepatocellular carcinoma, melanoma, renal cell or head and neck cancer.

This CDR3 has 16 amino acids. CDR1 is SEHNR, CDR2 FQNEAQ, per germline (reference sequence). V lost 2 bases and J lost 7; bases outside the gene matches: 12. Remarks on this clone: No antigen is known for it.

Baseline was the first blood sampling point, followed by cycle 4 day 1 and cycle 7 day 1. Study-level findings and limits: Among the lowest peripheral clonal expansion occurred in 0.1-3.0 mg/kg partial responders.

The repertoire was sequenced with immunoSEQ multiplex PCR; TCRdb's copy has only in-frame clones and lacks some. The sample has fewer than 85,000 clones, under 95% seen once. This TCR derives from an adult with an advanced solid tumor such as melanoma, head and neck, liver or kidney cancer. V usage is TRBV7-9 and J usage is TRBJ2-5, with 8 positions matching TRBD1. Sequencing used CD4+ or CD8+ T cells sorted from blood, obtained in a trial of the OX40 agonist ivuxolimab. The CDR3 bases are TGTGCCAGCAGCTTAACCAGGGGGCCAAGTGCGGTGACCCAGTACTTC. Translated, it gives CASSLTRGPSAVTQYF.